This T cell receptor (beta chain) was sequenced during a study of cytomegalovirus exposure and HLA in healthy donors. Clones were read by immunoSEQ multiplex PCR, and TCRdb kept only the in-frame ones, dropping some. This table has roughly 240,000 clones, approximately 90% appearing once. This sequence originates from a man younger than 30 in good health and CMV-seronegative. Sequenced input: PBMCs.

The CDR3, as DNA: TGTGCCATCGGACTTCGCGGGGAAGATACGCAGTATTTT. This encodes CAIGLRGEDTQYF. The chain combines TRBV10-3 with TRBJ2-3; D possibly corresponds to TRBD2 (6 bases). Germline CDR1 and CDR2: ENHRY and SYGVKD. Trimming stripped 8 bases from V and 5 bases from J, with 14 bases between. This CDR3 comprises 13 residues.